The 5 T cell receptor beta chains listed next were all sequenced from one sample in a study of OX40 agonist ivuxolimab in advanced cancers. The repertoire was sequenced with immunoSEQ multiplex PCR; TCRdb's copy has only in-frame clones and lacks some. The sample consists of about 26,000 clones, about 80% of them appearing once. Here the sequenced sample was CD4+ or CD8+ T cells sorted from blood, taken in a trial of the OX40 agonist ivuxolimab. These receptors originate from an adult with an advanced solid tumor such as melanoma, head and neck, liver or kidney cancer.

The sample holds a few counts of this clone. V usage is TRBV2 and J usage is TRBJ1-5; D gene ambiguous. The CDR3 is 13 residues long. Germline V CDR1 and CDR2: SNHLY, FYNNEI. V shed 4 bases and J shed 5 bases, with 9 bases lying between them. DNA of the CDR3: TGTGCCAGCAGTGTAATGCGGGATCAGCCCCAGCATTTT. The encoded protein is CASSVMRDQPQHF.

V usage is TRBV10-1 and J usage is TRBJ2-1; D ambiguous. The CDR3 covers 15 residues. Trimming shortened V by 2 bases and J by 2 bases, and 10 bases separated the two germline ends. The germline gives CDR1 WNHNN, CDR2 SYGVQD (reference sequence). The chain's CDR3 is CASSEGRSAYNEQFF. The DNA of the CDR3 is TGCGCCAGCAGTGAGGGACGGTCTGCCTACAATGAGCAGTTCTTC.

V usage is TRBV4-1 and J usage is TRBJ1-1, with a tentative D call TRBD1 (5 bases). CDR1 and CDR2 from the germline V gene are MGHRA and YSYEKL. The CDR3 length is 13 residues. With 2 bases removed from V and 4 bases from J, the gap between germline ends came to 8 bases. For the CDR3, the DNA is TGCGCCAGCAGCCAACTTGGGGGCACTGAAGCTTTCTTT. Translated: CASSQLGGTEAFF.

This rearrangement joins TRBV7-6 to TRBJ2-7; the D gene could be TRBD1 or TRBD2 (5 bases each). The length of the CDR3 is 14 residues. Trimming cost V 0 bases and J 10 bases, with 16 bases left between them. Germline V lookup: CDR1 SGHVS, CDR2 FNYEAQ. Written as DNA, the CDR3 is TGTGCCAGCAGCTTAGCGAGGGTACAGGCTGAACAGTACTTC. Protein sequence: CASSLARVQAEQYF.

CDR3 in amino acids: CASSLTVGSWEAYEQYF. The CDR3 DNA reads as TGTGCCAGCAGCCTTACAGTGGGCTCCTGGGAGGCCTACGAGCAGTACTTC. The chain has TRBV4-2 and TRBJ2-7; possibly TRBD2 for D (6 bases). Germline lookup yields CDR1 LGHNA and CDR2 YNFKEQ. The CDR3 extends over 17 amino acids. Trimming took off 4 bases at V and 2 bases at J, with 21 bases between the two ends.